These T cell receptor beta chains were read from a single sample in a study of brain T cells in children with intractable seizures. TCRdb's copy holds only in-frame clones and misses some; the assay was immunoSEQ multiplex PCR. The data show hundreds of thousands of clones, over 90% seen once. This specimen was peripheral blood, taken about 5 months after surgery. The receptor set was obtained from a boy in the first two years of life with tuberous sclerosis and intractable seizures. Both conserved end residues are part of each CDR3. D genes are given only for firm matches. The size entry is marked missing in some rows and otherwise reads once, few, many or a size class.

CDR3aa,CDR3nt,d_gene,v_gene,len,j_gene,abundance
CATRGDSGNYGYTF,TGTGCCACGCGCGGGGACTCTGGAAACTATGGCTACACCTTC,.,TRBV3-1/TRBV3-2,14,TRBJ1-2,.
CASSGRDRAYF,TGTGCCAGCAGCGGACGGGACAGGGCTTATTTT,TRBD1,TRBV3-1/TRBV3-2,11,TRBJ2-3,.
CASSQRDHEQYF,TGTGCCAGCAGCCAAAGGGACCACGAGCAGTACTTC,.,TRBV7-9,12,TRBJ2-7,.
CASKDRGSYTF,TGTGCCAGCAAAGACAGGGGTAGTTACACCTTC,TRBD1,TRBV6-5,11,TRBJ1-2,once
CASSYPRGEDTGELFF,TGTGCCAGCAGTTACCCTAGGGGGGAGGACACCGGGGAGCTGTTTTTT,.,TRBV6-5,16,TRBJ2-2,.
CASSEFFYGYTF,TGTGCCAGCAGTGAATTTTTCTATGGCTACACCTTC,.,TRBV25-1,12,TRBJ1-2,.
CASVQLPSGTYRPYNEQFF,TGTGCCAGCGTCCAACTCCCCTCCGGGACATATCGGCCCTACAATGAGCAGTTCTTC,.,TRBV27,19,TRBJ2-1,once
CSPSPPKGPQYF,TGCAGCCCGTCCCCCCCAAAGGGGCCCCAGTACTTC,.,TRBV29-1,12,TRBJ2-7,.
CASAGLSGRLSYEQYF,TGTGCCAGCGCGGGTTTAAGCGGGAGGCTCTCCTACGAGCAGTACTTC,TRBD2,TRBV7-9,16,TRBJ2-7,.
CASSVDGSPVYGYTF,TGTGCCAGCAGCGTAGATGGGAGCCCCGTCTATGGCTACACCTTC,.,TRBV9,15,TRBJ1-2,.
CASITGTNKLETQYF,TGTGCCAGCATTACCGGGACAAATAAGTTAGAGACCCAGTACTTC,.,TRBV2,15,TRBJ2-5,.
CAISGKEAGPYEQYF,TGTGCCATCAGTGGTAAAGAAGCGGGCCCTTACGAGCAGTACTTC,.,TRBV10-3,15,TRBJ2-7,once
CASSLGLAGGSEQYF,TGTGCCAGCAGCTTAGGCCTAGCGGGGGGCTCCGAGCAGTACTTC,TRBD2,TRBV13,15,TRBJ2-7,.
CASSPTGVGTETQYF,TGTGCCAGCAGCCCGACAGGGGTTGGAACGGAGACCCAGTACTTC,TRBD1,TRBV7-9,15,TRBJ2-5,.
CASAPGQGSGEQYF,TGTGCCAGTGCTCCGGGACAGGGATCCGGCGAGCAGTACTTC,TRBD1,TRBV19,14,TRBJ2-7,.
CASSQDRKINQPQHF,TGTGCCAGCAGCCAAGACAGGAAAATCAATCAGCCCCAGCATTTT,.,TRBV4-2,15,TRBJ1-5,.
CASSLVPGENSPLHF,TGTGCCAGCAGCTTGGTGCCAGGGGAGAATTCACCCCTCCACTTT,.,TRBV5-4,15,TRBJ1-6,.
CASRTTGGAYEKLFF,TGTGCCAGTAGGACTACAGGGGGCGCATATGAAAAACTGTTTTTT,TRBD1,TRBV19,15,TRBJ1-4,.
CASSLGRGSHYGYTF,TGCGCCAGCAGCTTGGGCAGGGGTTCGCACTATGGCTACACCTTC,.,TRBV5-1,15,TRBJ1-2,once
CASRSGGRLNEQFF,TGTGCCAGTAGGTCGGGGGGGCGTCTAAATGAGCAGTTCTTC,TRBD2,TRBV19,14,TRBJ2-1,.
CASSSRGDGNQPQHF,TGTGCCAGCAGCTCCAGGGGGGACGGCAATCAGCCCCAGCATTTT,TRBD1,TRBV11-2,15,TRBJ1-5,.
CASSQVSGPGNQPQHF,TGCGCCAGCAGCCAAGTGAGTGGCCCTGGCAATCAGCCCCAGCATTTT,.,TRBV4-1,16,TRBJ1-5,.
CASSSFATTGTYEQYF,TGTGCCAGCAGCTCTTTCGCGACAACAGGGACCTACGAGCAGTACTTC,.,TRBV7-9,16,TRBJ2-7,once
CASSLPKTGGWTGELFF,TGTGCCAGCAGCTTACCGAAGACAGGGGGGTGGACCGGGGAGCTGTTTTTT,TRBD1,TRBV7-6,17,TRBJ2-2,.
CASGTDNEQFF,TGCGCCAGCGGGACTGACAATGAGCAGTTCTTC,.,TRBV10-2,11,TRBJ2-1,once
CASSESGNTIYF,TGTGCCAGCAGTGAATCCGGAAACACCATATATTTT,.,TRBV25-1,12,TRBJ1-3,.
CAISESSRYEQYF,TGTGCCATCAGTGAGTCGAGCAGGTACGAGCAGTACTTC,.,TRBV10-3,13,TRBJ2-7,.
CASASSGYTF,TGTGCCAGCGCGTCAAGCGGCTACACCTTC,.,TRBV6-5,10,TRBJ1-2,once
CSVEVGPRGGRSYEQYF,TGCAGCGTTGAAGTGGGACCCCGTGGGGGGCGATCCTACGAGCAGTACTTC,.,TRBV29-1,17,TRBJ2-7,.
CASGPGFHSEHFF,TGTGCTAGTGGTCCTGGGTTTCACTCTGAGCATTTCTTC,.,TRBV12-5,13,TRBJ2-7,.
CASSFPGETQYF,TGTGCCAGCAGCTTTCCTGGGGAGACCCAGTACTTC,.,TRBV5-4,12,TRBJ2-5,once
CASSLGTYEQYF,TGCGCCAGCAGCTTAGGGACATACGAGCAGTACTTC,.,TRBV5-1,12,TRBJ2-7,.
CASRERPGLSQETQYF,TGTGCCAGCAGAGAAAGACCGGGACTTTCACAAGAGACCCAGTACTTC,.,TRBV2,16,TRBJ2-5,.
CASSPGAYGYTF,TGTGCCAGCAGTCCGGGGGCCTATGGCTACACCTTC,.,TRBV6-5,12,TRBJ1-2,.
CASSFTDRGKQFF,TGTGCCAGCAGTTTCACGGACAGGGGGAAGCAGTTCTTC,TRBD1,TRBV6-5,13,TRBJ2-1,.
CASSWGREKLFF,TGTGCCAGCAGTTGGGGACGGGAAAAACTGTTTTTT,.,TRBV6-6,12,TRBJ1-4,.
CASSPQFGQGDNTGELFF,TGTGCCAGCAGCCCGCAATTTGGACAGGGGGACAACACCGGGGAGCTGTTTTTT,TRBD1,TRBV5-4,18,TRBJ2-2,.
CATTSATDTQYF,TGTGCCACCACTAGCGCCACAGATACGCAGTATTTT,TRBD2,TRBV6-5,12,TRBJ2-3,.
CASKGANSPLHF,TGTGCCAGCAAAGGGGCTAATTCACCCCTCCACTTT,.,TRBV6-6,12,TRBJ1-6,.
CASSYSGGFQPQHF,TGTGCCAGCAGTTACTCGGGCGGGTTTCAGCCCCAGCATTTT,.,TRBV6-2/TRBV6-3,14,TRBJ1-5,.
CASSESKLANTDTQYF,TGCGCCAGCAGTGAGTCGAAACTAGCGAACACAGATACGCAGTATTTT,TRBD2,TRBV10-1,16,TRBJ2-3,.
CASSLGTESNQPQHF,TGCGCCAGCAGCTTGGGGACAGAGAGCAATCAGCCCCAGCATTTT,.,TRBV5-1,15,TRBJ1-5,.
CASSIRDSTYNEQFF,TGTGCCAGCAGTATACGGGACAGTACCTACAATGAGCAGTTCTTC,TRBD1,TRBV6-5,15,TRBJ2-1,.
CASSRLLNTEAFF,TGTGCCAGTAGTCGGCTGCTGAACACTGAAGCTTTCTTT,.,TRBV19,13,TRBJ1-1,once
CATRHSQFTEAFF,TGTGCCACCAGACACAGCCAGTTCACTGAAGCTTTCTTT,.,TRBV24-1,13,TRBJ1-1,.
CASGWGGYEQYF,TGTGCCAGCGGCTGGGGGGGATACGAGCAGTACTTC,TRBD2,TRBV27,12,TRBJ2-7,.
CASSSLSRSGANVLTF,TGTGCCAGCAGCTCCCTGTCGCGCTCTGGGGCCAACGTCCTGACTTTC,.,TRBV5-6,16,TRBJ2-6,.
CARPKGGDRASSPRGYTF,TGTGCCAGGCCGAAGGGCGGGGACAGGGCCTCTTCCCCCCGGGGCTACACCTTC,TRBD1,TRBV19,18,TRBJ1-2,.
CASSYSKATYGYTF,TGTGCCAGCAGTTACTCGAAGGCAACGTATGGCTACACCTTC,.,TRBV6-5,14,TRBJ1-2,few
CASSPQTENYGYTF,TGCGCCAGCAGCCCCCAGACAGAAAACTATGGCTACACCTTC,.,TRBV5-1,14,TRBJ1-2,.
CASTNPSPSPGGEQYF,TGTGCCAGCACCAACCCTTCCCCCAGCCCCGGGGGTGAGCAGTACTTC,.,TRBV5-5,16,TRBJ2-7,.
CASSLTGEISYEQYF,TGCGCCAGCAGTCTAACAGGGGAAATATCCTACGAGCAGTACTTC,TRBD1,TRBV10-2,15,TRBJ2-7,.
CASTRLWTGDYNEQFF,TGTGCCAGCACCCGACTCTGGACAGGGGACTACAATGAGCAGTTCTTC,TRBD1,TRBV3-1/TRBV3-2,16,TRBJ2-1,.